This passage covers 32 T cell receptor beta chains from one sample sequenced in a study of a mutant IDH1 vaccine in newly diagnosed glioma. Time point noted: week 35, safety follow-up. Every single dose of the vaccine, 300 ug of mutant IDH1 20-mer peptide, came with topical imiquimod. TCRdb's copy holds only in-frame clones and misses some; the assay was immunoSEQ multiplex PCR. This sample yields roughly 49,000 clones, of which approximately 92% are seen a single time; 2% to 2.5% belongs to the top ten. Their antigens are not known. Sample: PBMCs, taken from a glioma patient whose treatment included an IDH1 peptide vaccine. The receptor set was obtained from a man aged 50 or older with glioma.

The chain couples TRBV6-5 to TRBJ1-4; a possible D gene is TRBD1 (5 bases). Germline CDR1 is MNHEY and CDR2 is SVGAGI. Trimming shortened V by 6 bases and J by 0 bases, and 11 bases separated the two germline ends. The CDR3 sequence is 15 residues long. The CDR3 nucleotides read TGTGCCAGCAGCCCCGGGGCTGCAACTAATGAAAAACTGTTTTTT. It encodes CASSPGAATNEKLFF.

This clone was recorded once. The chain recombines TRBV11-2 with TRBJ2-7; D remains unclear. Germline CDR1 is SGHAT and CDR2 is FQNNGV. There are 14 residues in the CDR3. Trimming removed 1 base from V and 3 bases from J, with 10 bases in between. The CDR3 DNA follows: TGTGCCAGCAGCTTAGTTGCGGACGGCTACGAGCAGTACTTC. This sequence encodes CASSLVADGYEQYF.

This chain uses TRBV14 with TRBJ1-1, with D perhaps TRBD1 (5 bases). Germline V CDR1 and CDR2: SGHDN, FVKESK. The CDR3 is 14 amino acids. V lost 0 bases and J 2 bases, leaving 7 bases between the germline ends. The CDR3 loop reads CASSQETDNTEAFF. In nucleotides, the CDR3 is TGTGCCAGCAGCCAAGAGACAGACAACACTGAAGCTTTCTTT.

The chain combines TRBV9 with TRBJ2-2, with D possibly being TRBD1 or TRBD2 (5 bases each). Trimming pared 0 bases from V and 5 bases from J, leaving 14 bases between. Germline values: CDR1 SGDLS, CDR2 YYNGEE. CDR3 size: 16 residues. The CDR3 here is CASSVGGEPRTGELFF. DNA of the CDR3: TGTGCCAGCAGCGTAGGAGGGGAACCGAGAACCGGGGAGCTGTTTTTT.

The chain is built from TRBV4-3 and TRBJ2-1, with 13 positions matching TRBD2. V was clipped by 1 base and J by 3 bases; unmatched bases: 0. CDR1 LGHNA and CDR2 YSLEER come from the germline V gene. The CDR3 is 16 amino acids. The CDR3 spells CASSQGLAGGYNEQFF. Here the CDR3 DNA reads TGCGCCAGCAGCCAAGGACTAGCGGGGGGCTACAATGAGCAGTTCTTC.

CDR3 amino acids: CASSLGLAGVGETQYF. The CDR3 nucleotides read TGTGCCAGCAGCTTAGGACTAGCGGGAGTAGGCGAGACCCAGTACTTC. V and J are TRBV7-9 and TRBJ2-5; 12 bases agree with TRBD2. This CDR3 is built from 16 residues. After removal of 1 base from V and 5 bases from J, the junction contained 5 bases not matched to a gene. Germline CDR1 SEHNR, CDR2 FQNEAQ (reference sequence).

The CDR3 sequence is CASSLQVSGGKETQYF. The CDR3 nucleotides read TGTGCCAGCAGCTTGCAGGTTAGCGGGGGGAAAGAGACCCAGTACTTC. V and J are TRBV5-4 and TRBJ2-5, with 10 bases identical to TRBD2. This CDR3 is built from 16 residues. V was pared by 1 base and J by 3 bases, with 6 bases of the junction left unmatched. From germline, CDR1 is SGHNT and CDR2 YYREEE (reference sequence).

The chain joins TRBV6-1 to TRBJ2-1, with 8 bases that match TRBD1. Germline trimming cut 4 bases from V and 4 bases from J; bases unmatched to any gene: 9. Germline CDR1 reads MNHNS; CDR2 reads SASEGT. CDR3 length equals 16 residues. CDR3 DNA sequence: TGTGCCAGCAGTGGAGGTGACAGGGGCAGATACAATGAGCAGTTCTTC. This sequence encodes CASSGGDRGRYNEQFF.

This chain links TRBV18 with TRBJ2-7; D may be TRBD2 (6 bases). The CDR3 is made up of 14 amino acids. Germline V gene sequence: CDR1 KGHSH, CDR2 LQKENI. Trimming stripped 0 bases from V and 8 bases from J, with 14 bases between. CDR3 in amino acids: CASSPPVDREKQYF. The CDR3 DNA is TGTGCCAGCTCACCACCTGTGGACCGGGAGAAGCAGTACTTC.

This chain connects TRBV7-9 to TRBJ2-1; TRBD1 or TRBD2 may be the D gene (5 bases each). The CDR3 contains 15 residues. The V end lost 2 bases, the J end lost 7 bases, and 15 bases lay between the germline ends. Germline values: CDR1 SEHNR, CDR2 FQNEAQ (reference sequence). The CDR3: CASSLSQGVRNEQFF. DNA for the CDR3: TGTGCCAGCAGCTTATCCCAGGGAGTTAGGAATGAGCAGTTCTTC.

The chain links TRBV19 to TRBJ2-7; the match to TRBD1 covers 7 bases. This CDR3 contains 15 residues. From germline, CDR1 is LNHDA and CDR2 SQIVND (reference sequence). The ends lost 5 bases at V and 4 bases at J; junction bases unmatched: 11. The CDR3, as DNA: TGTGCCAGTAGTTCTGGGCTGGGACAGTATTACGAGCAGTACTTC. Translation gives CASSSGLGQYYEQYF.

This clone occurred once. The chain couples TRBV13 to TRBJ2-5; 8 bases align to TRBD1. Germline lookup yields CDR1 PRHDT and CDR2 FYEKMQ (reference sequence). This CDR3 spans 16 amino acids. Trimming took 4 bases from V and 4 from J; bases not matched to a gene: 11. CDR3 sequence reads: CASSSYPDRVLETQYF. The CDR3, as DNA: TGTGCCAGCAGCTCCTACCCGGACAGGGTTCTAGAGACCCAGTACTTC.

The rearrangement uses TRBV5-5 and TRBJ2-5, with 9 positions matching TRBD1. V gave up 2 bases and J gave up 2 bases; unmatched junction bases: 4. Germline CDR1 reads SGHKS; CDR2 reads YYEKEE (reference sequence). There are 15 residues in the CDR3. This CDR3 reads CASSFQTGGQETQYF. The CDR3 nucleotides are TGTGCCAGCAGCTTCCAGACAGGGGGACAAGAGACCCAGTACTTC.

This clone is medium-sized. This rearrangement joins TRBV19 to TRBJ1-1; D is unresolved. The CDR3 is 14 residues long. The germline V and J ends were trimmed by 4 bases and 0 bases, with 9 bases remaining between them. Germline CDR1 reads LNHDA; CDR2 reads SQIVND (reference sequence). The CDR3 bases are TGTGCCAGTAGTAAGACTGCCATGAACACTGAAGCTTTCTTT. Its translation is CASSKTAMNTEAFF.

The gene calls are TRBV9 and TRBJ2-5; D tentatively fits TRBD1 or TRBD2 (6 bases each). Germline assignment: CDR1 SGDLS and CDR2 YYNGEE. V lost 3 bases to trimming and J lost 8 bases, with 20 bases between them. The CDR3 runs 15 residues. Written as DNA, the CDR3 is TGTGCCAGCAGCGCCGTACGGGGGCCACGGGGAACCCAGTACTTC. It yields the protein CASSAVRGPRGTQYF.

This chain links TRBV19 with TRBJ1-5; D ambiguous. CDR1 and CDR2 (germline): LNHDA, SQIVND (reference sequence). With 5 bases removed from V and 5 bases from J, the gap between germline ends came to 16 bases. CDR3 size: 15 residues. CDR3 sequence (DNA): TGTGCCAGTAGTGCGAGGGCAGGAGATTATCAGCCCCAGCATTTT. It specifies CASSARAGDYQPQHF. Full variable domain (remainder filled in from reference TRBV19 and TRBJ1-5): DGGITQSPKYLFRKEGQNVTLSCEQNLNHDAMYWYRQDPGQGLRLIYYSQIVNDFQKGDIAEGYSVSREKKESFPLTVTSAQKNPTAFYLCASSARAGDYQPQHFGDGTRLSIL.

The genes are TRBV7-3 and TRBJ1-5; D gene uncertain. Germline V gives CDR1 SGHTA, CDR2 FQGTGA. This CDR3 spans 13 amino acids. V was trimmed by 0 bases and J by 4 bases, leaving 4 bases between them. This chain's CDR3 is CASSLTANQPQHF. The CDR3 nucleotides read TGTGCCAGCAGCTTAACGGCAAATCAGCCCCAGCATTTT.

The chain recombines TRBV7-6 with TRBJ1-1; D not resolved. CDR3 length: 13 amino acids. Per germline, CDR1 SGHVS and CDR2 FNYEAQ. V was clipped by 3 bases and J by 1 base, with 6 bases between them. The chain's CDR3 is CASSLGTNTEAFF. Written as DNA, the CDR3 is TGTGCCAGCAGCTTGGGAACGAACACTGAAGCTTTCTTT. The full variable domain, its missing parts supplied by reference TRBV7-6 and TRBJ1-1, is GAGVSQSPRYKVTKRGQDVALRCDPISGHVSLYWYRQALGQGPEFLTYFNYEAQQDKSGLPNDRFSAERPEGSISTLTIQRTEQRDSAMYRCASSLGTNTEAFFGQGTRLTVV.

The rearrangement links TRBV21-1 to TRBJ1-1; the D call in the table, TRBD1, was not verified against the DNA. TRBV21-1 is a known pseudogene. The length of the CDR3 is 16 residues. CDR3 coding DNA: TGTGCCAGCAGCAAAGAAAGGGACAGAGAAAACACTGAAGCTTTCTTT. This sequence encodes CASSKERDRENTEAFF.

The chain recombines TRBV14 with TRBJ2-7; either TRBD1 or TRBD2 may supply D (7 bases each). The CDR3 covers 14 residues. CDR1 SGHDN and CDR2 FVKESK come from the germline V gene. V gave up 0 bases and J gave up 5 bases, with 11 bases separating them. The CDR3 sequence is CASSQDRGRDEQYF. The CDR3 nucleotides read TGTGCCAGCAGCCAAGACAGGGGGAGGGACGAGCAGTACTTC. Using reference TRBV14 and TRBJ2-7 for the parts outside the CDR3, the full variable domain is EAGVTQFPSHSVIEKGQTVTLRCDPISGHDNLYWYRRVMGKEIKFLLHFVKESKQDESGMPNNRFLAERTGGTYSTLKVQPAELEDSGVYFCASSQDRGRDEQYFGPGTRLTVT.

The rearrangement links TRBV30 to TRBJ1-2; tentative D call: TRBD1 (5 bases). The CDR3 length is 13 residues. From germline, CDR1 is GTSNPN and CDR2 SVGIG (reference sequence). Trimming took 2 bases from V and 6 from J, leaving 13 bases between them. The CDR3 sequence: CAWSRGPRDGYTF. CDR3 nucleotide sequence: TGTGCCTGGAGTCGGGGACCACGGGATGGCTACACCTTC.

The V call is TRBV27, the J call TRBJ1-5; D is uncertain. CDR1 and CDR2 (germline): MNHEY, SMNVEV (reference sequence). Trimming cost V 3 bases and J 4 bases, with 7 bases left between them. The CDR3 has 13 residues. CDR3 in amino acids: CASSFSANQPQHF. As DNA, the CDR3 is TGTGCCAGCAGTTTCAGCGCAAATCAGCCCCAGCATTTT.

The chain employs TRBV5-1 and TRBJ2-2, with TRBD2 identical over 10 bases. V shed 1 base, J shed 4 bases, and the junction held 10 bases outside the gene matches. In germline, CDR1 is SGHRS, CDR2 YFSETQ. The CDR3 is 18 residues long. The CDR3 protein is CASSLRSPAGGPTGELFF. CDR3 coding DNA: TGCGCCAGCAGCTTGAGGAGCCCAGCGGGAGGGCCCACCGGGGAGCTGTTTTTT. The full variable domain, rest sourced from reference TRBV5-1 and TRBJ2-2, is KAGVTQTPRYLIKTRGQQVTLSCSPISGHRSVSWYQQTPGQGLQFLFEYFSETQRNKGNFPGRFSGRQFSNSRSEMNVSTLELGDSALYLCASSLRSPAGGPTGELFFGEGSRLTVL.

V gene TRBV6-4 combines with J gene TRBJ1-6; TRBD1 might be the D (5 bases). The germline V gene has CDR1 MRHNA and CDR2 SNTAGT. The CDR3 length is 14 residues. The ends were cut back, 0 bases at V and 7 bases at J, with 7 bases in the middle. In DNA form, the CDR3 reads TGTGCCAGCAGTGACTCGGGGGGGAATTCACCCCTCCACTTT. It encodes CASSDSGGNSPLHF.

The chain has TRBV28 and TRBJ1-2, with TRBD1 matching over 8 bases. CDR1 and CDR2 (germline): MDHEN, SYDVKM. J lost 4 bases, V lost 6 bases, and 7 bases had no gene match. CDR3 size: 14 residues. This CDR3 reads CASSRMTGVYGYTF. Here the CDR3 DNA reads TGTGCCAGCAGCCGGATGACAGGGGTCTATGGCTACACCTTC.

V and J are TRBV14 and TRBJ2-7, with 7 bases identical to TRBD1. The CDR3 loop spans 16 amino acids. With 5 bases clipped from V and 4 bases from J, the junction kept 14 bases outside the gene matches. Germline V gives CDR1 SGHDN, CDR2 FVKESK. The CDR3 region has the DNA TGTGCCAGCAGCTCCACCCTCCGACAGGGTTGGTACGAGCAGTACTTC. This translates into CASSSTLRQGWYEQYF.

This clone was observed a single time. The chain joins TRBV9 to TRBJ2-5; no definite D call. The V and J ends lost 3 bases and 5 bases respectively, with 8 bases between them. This CDR3 has 12 residues. CDR1 is SGDLS and CDR2 is YYNGEE in the germline V gene. This CDR3 reads CASSALGETQYF. DNA of the CDR3: TGTGCCAGCAGCGCCCTCGGTGAGACCCAGTACTTC.

This chain joins TRBV10-2 and TRBJ1-5; tentatively, D is TRBD1 (5 bases). The V end lost 6 bases, the J end lost 0 bases, and 15 bases lay between the germline ends. CDR1 and CDR2 from the germline V gene are WSHSY and SAAADI. The CDR3 loop spans 16 amino acids. This chain's CDR3 is CASSNLGAYSNQPQHF. The CDR3 coding sequence is TGCGCCAGCAGCAACCTAGGGGCGTATAGCAATCAGCCCCAGCATTTT.

The J gene is TRBJ2-2, the V gene TRBV7-9; 11 nucleotides align to TRBD2. Trimming at V came to 3 bases and at J to 6 bases, leaving 3 bases not matched to a gene. This CDR3 is built from 15 residues. Germline V lookup: CDR1 SEHNR, CDR2 FQNEAQ (reference sequence). The CDR3 sequence is CASSFLAGGPGELFF. CDR3 nucleotides: TGTGCCAGCAGCTTCTTAGCGGGGGGGCCCGGGGAGCTGTTTTTT. The whole variable domain, remainder taken from reference TRBV7-9 and TRBJ2-2, is DTGVSQNPRHKITKRGQNVTFRCDPISEHNRLYWYRQTLGQGPEFLTYFQNEAQLEKSRLLSDRFSAERPKGSFSTLEIQRTEQGDSAMYLCASSFLAGGPGELFFGEGSRLTVL.

The genes are TRBV7-2 and TRBJ2-3, with 9 positions matching TRBD1. The CDR3 spans 14 residues. Trimming cost V 5 bases and J 6 bases; bases outside gene matches: 6. Germline-derived CDR1 and CDR2 are SGHTA and FQGNSA. CDR3 nucleotide sequence: TGTGCCAGCAGCCAGGACAGGGGTATGGATACGCAGTATTTT. It translates to CASSQDRGMDTQYF. Filled out from reference TRBV7-2 and TRBJ2-3, the complete variable domain reads GAGVSQSPSNKVTEKGKDVELRCDPISGHTALYWYRQSLGQGLEFLIYFQGNSAPDKSGLPSDRFSAERTGGSVSTLTIQRTQQEDSAVYLCASSQDRGMDTQYFGPGTRLTVL.

The chain couples TRBV5-1 to TRBJ2-7, with 11 bases fitting TRBD2. Trimming at V came to 3 bases and at J to 6 bases, leaving 8 bases not matched to a gene. The CDR3 totals 15 residues. Germline V gene lookup returns CDR1 SGHRS and CDR2 YFSETQ. This chain's CDR3 is CASSSQTSGMVEQYF. In DNA, the CDR3 is TGCGCCAGCAGCTCTCAGACTAGCGGGATGGTCGAGCAGTACTTC.

The chain is built from TRBV7-9 and TRBJ2-3, with 11 bases fitting TRBD2. There are 18 residues in the CDR3. Trimming removed 4 bases from V and 5 bases from J; junction bases left unmatched: 14. Germline V gives CDR1 SEHNR, CDR2 FQNEAQ (reference sequence). As DNA, the CDR3 is TGTGCCAGCAGCTCGAGTAGCGGGAGGGGTGTTTCACAAGATACGCAGTATTTT. Translation: CASSSSSGRGVSQDTQYF.